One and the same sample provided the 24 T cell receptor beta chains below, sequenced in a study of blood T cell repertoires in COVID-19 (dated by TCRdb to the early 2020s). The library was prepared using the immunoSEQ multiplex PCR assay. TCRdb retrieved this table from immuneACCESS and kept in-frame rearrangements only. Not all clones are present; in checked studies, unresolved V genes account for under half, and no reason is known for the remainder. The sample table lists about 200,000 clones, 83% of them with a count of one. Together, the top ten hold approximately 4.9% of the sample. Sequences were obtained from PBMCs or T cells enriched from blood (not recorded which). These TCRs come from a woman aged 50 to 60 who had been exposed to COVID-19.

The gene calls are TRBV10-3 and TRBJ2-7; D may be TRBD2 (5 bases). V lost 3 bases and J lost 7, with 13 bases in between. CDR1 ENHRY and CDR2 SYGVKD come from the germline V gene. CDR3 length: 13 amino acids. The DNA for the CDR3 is TGTGCCATCAGTGACCGGACGACGGGGGAGCAGTACTTC. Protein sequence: CAISDRTTGEQYF.

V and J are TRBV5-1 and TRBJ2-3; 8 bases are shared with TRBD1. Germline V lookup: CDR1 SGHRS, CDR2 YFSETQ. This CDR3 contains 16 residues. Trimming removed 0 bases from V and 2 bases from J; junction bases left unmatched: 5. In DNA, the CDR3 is TGCGCCAGCAGCTTGGGAAGGACAGGGTACACAGATACGCAGTATTTT. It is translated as CASSLGRTGYTDTQYF.

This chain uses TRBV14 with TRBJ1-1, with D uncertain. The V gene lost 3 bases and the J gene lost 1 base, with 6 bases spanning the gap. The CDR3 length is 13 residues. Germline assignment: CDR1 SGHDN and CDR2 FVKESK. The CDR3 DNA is TGTGCCAGCAGCCATCCCGGGAACACTGAAGCTTTCTTT. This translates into CASSHPGNTEAFF. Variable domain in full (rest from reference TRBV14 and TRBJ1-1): EAGVTQFPSHSVIEKGQTVTLRCDPISGHDNLYWYRRVMGKEIKFLLHFVKESKQDESGMPNNRFLAERTGGTYSTLKVQPAELEDSGVYFCASSHPGNTEAFFGQGTRLTVV.

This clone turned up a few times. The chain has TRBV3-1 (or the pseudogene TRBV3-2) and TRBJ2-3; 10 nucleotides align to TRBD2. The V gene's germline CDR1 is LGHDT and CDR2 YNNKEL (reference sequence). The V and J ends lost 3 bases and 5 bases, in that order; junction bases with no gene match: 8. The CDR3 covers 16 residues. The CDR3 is CASSQNSGGRVDTQYF. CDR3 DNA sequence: TGTGCCAGCAGCCAGAATAGCGGGGGGCGTGTAGATACGCAGTATTTT.

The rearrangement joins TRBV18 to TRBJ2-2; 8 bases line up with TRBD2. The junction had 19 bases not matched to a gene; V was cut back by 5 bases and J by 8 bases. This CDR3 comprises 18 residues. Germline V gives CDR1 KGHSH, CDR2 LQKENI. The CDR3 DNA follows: TGTGCCAGCTCATCCACCGGGACTAGGAGTAGGGCCTCGGGGGAGCTGTTTTTT. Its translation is CASSSTGTRSRASGELFF.

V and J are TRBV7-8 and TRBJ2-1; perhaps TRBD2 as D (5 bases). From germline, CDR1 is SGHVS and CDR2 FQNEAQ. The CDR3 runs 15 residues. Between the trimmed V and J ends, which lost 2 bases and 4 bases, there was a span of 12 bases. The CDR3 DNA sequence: TGTGCCAGCAGCTTACTAAGAGGAGGTTACAATGAGCAGTTCTTC. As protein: CASSLLRGGYNEQFF.

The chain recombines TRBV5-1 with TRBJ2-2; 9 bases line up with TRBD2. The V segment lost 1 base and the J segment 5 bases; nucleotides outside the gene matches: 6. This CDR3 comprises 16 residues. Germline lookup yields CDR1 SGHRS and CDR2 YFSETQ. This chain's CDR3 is CASSLYGGGATGELFF. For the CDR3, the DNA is TGCGCCAGCAGCTTGTACGGCGGGGGGGCAACCGGGGAGCTGTTTTTT.

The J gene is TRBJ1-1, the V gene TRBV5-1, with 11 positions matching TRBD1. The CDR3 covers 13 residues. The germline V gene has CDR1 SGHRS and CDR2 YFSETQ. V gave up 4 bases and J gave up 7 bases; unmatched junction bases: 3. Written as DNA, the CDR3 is TGCGCCAGCAGCCCCGGGACAGGGGGTGAAGCTTTCTTT. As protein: CASSPGTGGEAFF.

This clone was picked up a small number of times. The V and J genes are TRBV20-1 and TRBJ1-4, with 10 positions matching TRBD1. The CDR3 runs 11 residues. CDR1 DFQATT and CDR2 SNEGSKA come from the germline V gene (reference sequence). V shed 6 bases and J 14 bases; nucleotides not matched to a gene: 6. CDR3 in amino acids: CSATGTGDLFF. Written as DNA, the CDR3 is TGCAGTGCCACCGGGACAGGGGACCTGTTTTTT.

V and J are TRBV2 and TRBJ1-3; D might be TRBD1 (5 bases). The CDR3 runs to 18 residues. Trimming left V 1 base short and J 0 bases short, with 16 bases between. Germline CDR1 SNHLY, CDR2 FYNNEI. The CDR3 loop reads CASSEGWIGAISGNTIYF. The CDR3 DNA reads TGTGCCAGCAGTGAAGGTTGGATAGGGGCGATCTCTGGAAACACCATATATTTT.

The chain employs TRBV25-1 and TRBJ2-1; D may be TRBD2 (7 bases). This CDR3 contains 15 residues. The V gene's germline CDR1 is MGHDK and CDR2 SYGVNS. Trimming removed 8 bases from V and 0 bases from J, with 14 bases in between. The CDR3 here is CASARGGSSYNEQFF. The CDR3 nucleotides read TGTGCCAGCGCTAGGGGGGGGAGCTCCTACAATGAGCAGTTCTTC.

For the CDR3, the DNA is TGTGCCAGCAACCTCCCTTTGGTGAGCACCGGGGAGCTGTTTTTT. It codes for CASNLPLVSTGELFF. J is TRBJ2-2 and V is TRBV6-7; D unresolved. TRBV6-7 is an ORF, and what it does is uncertain. This CDR3 has 15 amino acids. The ends were cut back, 7 bases at V and 4 bases at J, with 16 bases in the middle.

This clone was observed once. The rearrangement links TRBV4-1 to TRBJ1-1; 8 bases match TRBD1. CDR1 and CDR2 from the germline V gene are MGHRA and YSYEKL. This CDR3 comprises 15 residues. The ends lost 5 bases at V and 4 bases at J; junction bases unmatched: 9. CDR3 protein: CASSYGQGGITEAFF. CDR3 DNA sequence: TGCGCCAGCAGCTACGGACAGGGAGGGATCACTGAAGCTTTCTTT.

The CDR3, as DNA: TGTGCCAGCACCGCCAGCCCTGGAGAGGAAGCTTTCTTT. Translation: CASTASPGEEAFF. J is TRBJ1-1 and V is TRBV7-6, with unresolved D. The germline V gene has CDR1 SGHVS and CDR2 FNYEAQ. The CDR3 contains 13 residues. The germline V and J ends were trimmed by 7 bases and 8 bases, with 17 bases remaining between them.

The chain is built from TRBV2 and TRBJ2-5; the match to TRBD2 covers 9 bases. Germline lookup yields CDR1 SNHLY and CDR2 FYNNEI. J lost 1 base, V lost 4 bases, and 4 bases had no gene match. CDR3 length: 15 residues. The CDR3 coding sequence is TGTGCCAGCAGTGTAAGCGGGGGGTTCCAAGAGACCCAGTACTTC. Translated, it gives CASSVSGGFQETQYF.

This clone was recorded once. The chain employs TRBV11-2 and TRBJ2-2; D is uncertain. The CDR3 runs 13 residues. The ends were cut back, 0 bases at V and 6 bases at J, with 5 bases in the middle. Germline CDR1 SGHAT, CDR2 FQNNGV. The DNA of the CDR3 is TGTGCCAGCAGCTTAGACAGGCCCGGGGAGCTGTTTTTT. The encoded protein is CASSLDRPGELFF. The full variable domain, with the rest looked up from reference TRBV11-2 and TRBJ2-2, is EAGVAQSPRYKIIEKRQSVAFWCNPISGHATLYWYQQILGQGPKLLIQFQNNGVVDDSQLPKDRFSAERLKGVDSTLKIQPAKLEDSAVYLCASSLDRPGELFFGEGSRLTVL.

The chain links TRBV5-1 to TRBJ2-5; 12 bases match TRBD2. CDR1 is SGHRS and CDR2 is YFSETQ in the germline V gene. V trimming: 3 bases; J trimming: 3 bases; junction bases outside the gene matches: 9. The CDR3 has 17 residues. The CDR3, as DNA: TGCGCCAGCAGCTCCCCGGGACTAGCGGGTGAGGAAGAGACCCAGTACTTC. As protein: CASSSPGLAGEEETQYF.

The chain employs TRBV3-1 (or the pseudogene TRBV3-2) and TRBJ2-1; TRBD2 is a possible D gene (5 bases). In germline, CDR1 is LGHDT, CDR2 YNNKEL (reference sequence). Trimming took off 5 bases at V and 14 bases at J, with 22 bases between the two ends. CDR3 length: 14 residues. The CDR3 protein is CASSSSSSVRGKFF. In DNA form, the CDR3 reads TGTGCCAGCAGCTCCTCGTCCTCCGTCCGGGGAAAGTTCTTC.

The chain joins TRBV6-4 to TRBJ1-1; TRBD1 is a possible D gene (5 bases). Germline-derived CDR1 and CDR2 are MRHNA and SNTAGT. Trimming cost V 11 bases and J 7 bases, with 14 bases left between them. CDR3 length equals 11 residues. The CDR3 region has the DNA TGTGCCCGGGAGCAGGGAAGTGAAGCTTTCTTT. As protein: CAREQGSEAFF.

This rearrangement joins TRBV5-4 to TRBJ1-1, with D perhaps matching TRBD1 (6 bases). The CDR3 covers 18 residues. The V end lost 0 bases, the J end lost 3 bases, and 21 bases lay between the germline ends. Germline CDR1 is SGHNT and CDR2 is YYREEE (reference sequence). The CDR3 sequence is CASSLDGRWGLADTEAFF. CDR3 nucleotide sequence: TGTGCCAGCAGCTTGGACGGGCGTTGGGGGCTTGCGGACACTGAAGCTTTCTTT.

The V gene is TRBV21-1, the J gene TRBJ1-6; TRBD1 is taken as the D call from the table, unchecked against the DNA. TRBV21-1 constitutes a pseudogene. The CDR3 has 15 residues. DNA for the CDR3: TGTGCCAGCAGCACCAGGGGCTCCTATAATTCACCCCTCCACTTT. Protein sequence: CASSTRGSYNSPLHF.

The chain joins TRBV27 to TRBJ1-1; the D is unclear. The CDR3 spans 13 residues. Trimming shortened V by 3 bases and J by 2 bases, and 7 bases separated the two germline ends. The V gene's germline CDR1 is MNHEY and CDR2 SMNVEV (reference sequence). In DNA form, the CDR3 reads TGTGCCAGCAGTTTCTCGGTAAACACTGAAGCTTTCTTT. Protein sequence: CASSFSVNTEAFF.

Here the CDR3 DNA reads TGCACCAGCAGCCAAGAAGACACGGGGCAAGAGACCCAGTACTTC. Its protein is CTSSQEDTGQETQYF. The chain recombines TRBV1 with TRBJ2-5; the table's D gene call, TRBD2, was not cross checked with the DNA. TRBV1 is annotated as a pseudogene. This CDR3 has 15 residues.

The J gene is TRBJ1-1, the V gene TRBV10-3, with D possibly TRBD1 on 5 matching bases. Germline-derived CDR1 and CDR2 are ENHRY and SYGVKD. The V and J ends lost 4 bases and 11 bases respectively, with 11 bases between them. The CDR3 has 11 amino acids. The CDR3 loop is CAISGGVMAFF. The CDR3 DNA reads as TGTGCCATCAGTGGGGGGGTTATGGCTTTCTTT.